This is a list of T cell receptor beta chains from one sample in a study of OX40 agonist ivuxolimab in advanced cancers. Some clones are missing from TCRdb's copy, which holds only in-frame ones; the method was immunoSEQ multiplex PCR. The table records 65,000 to 90,000 clones, approximately 90% of them present only once. The sequencing here drew on CD4+ or CD8+ T cells sorted from blood, taken in a trial of the OX40 agonist ivuxolimab. The receptors come from an adult with an advanced solid tumor such as melanoma, head and neck, liver or kidney cancer. The CDR3 runs from the conserved cysteine through the conserved F or W. The D gene is left open where the match is weak. Some rows have no size entry. The others give once, few or many, or a class for an expanded clone.

TRBV10-2	TRBJ2-3	TRBD2	NA	CASSELAGDTQYF	TGCGCCAGCAGTGAGTTAGCGGGGGATACGCAGTATTTT
TRBV27	TRBJ2-7	TRBD2	NA	CASSLGLAYEQYF	TGTGCCAGCAGTTTGGGACTAGCGTACGAGCAGTACTTC
TRBV4-2	TRBJ1-4	NA	NA	CASSQDFGGFGLFF	TGTGCCAGCAGCCAAGATTTTGGAGGGTTTGGACTGTTTTTT
TRBV5-8	TRBJ1-1	TRBD1	NA	CASSSTGGMNTEAFF	TGTGCCAGCAGCTCGACAGGGGGAATGAACACTGAAGCTTTCTTT
TRBV7-9	TRBJ2-1	NA	NA	CASSFSPNSYNEQLF	TGTGCCAGCAGCTTCTCCCCCAACTCCTACAATGAGCAGCTCTTC
TRBV7-8	TRBJ2-7	TRBD1	NA	CASSLFGGQGSEQYF	TGTGCCAGCAGCTTATTCGGTGGACAGGGTAGCGAGCAGTACTTC
TRBV13	TRBJ2-7	TRBD2	NA	CASSAGGGASGEQYF	TGTGCCAGCAGCGCGGGCGGGGGGGCTAGCGGCGAGCAGTACTTC
TRBV9	TRBJ2-3	TRBD2	NA	CASSSGTSGDTQYF	TGTGCCAGCAGCTCGGGGACTAGCGGAGATACGCAGTATTTT
TRBV7-8	TRBJ2-7	TRBD2	NA	CASSSAGTSGALGYEQYF	TGTGCCAGCAGCTCAGCTGGGACTAGCGGTGCCTTGGGGTACGAGCAGTACTTC
TRBV15	TRBJ2-7	NA	few	CATSRPGLSYEQYF	TGTGCCACCAGCAGGCCGGGACTTAGCTACGAGCAGTACTTC
TRBV4-2	TRBJ1-6	NA	NA	CASKGVADSPLHF	TGTGCCAGCAAGGGGGTGGCCGATTCACCCCTCCACTTT
TRBV10-3	TRBJ2-2	NA	NA	CAITGGSNTGELFF	TGTGCCATCACAGGCGGGTCGAACACCGGGGAGCTGTTTTTT
TRBV27	TRBJ2-7	TRBD2	NA	CASSFGTSAEQYF	TGTGCCAGCAGTTTTGGGACTAGCGCCGAGCAGTACTTC
TRBV27	TRBJ2-1	TRBD1	NA	CASREGQGSSYNEQFF	TGTGCCAGCCGGGAGGGACAGGGGAGCTCCTACAATGAGCAGTTCTTC
TRBV2	TRBJ1-1	NA	NA	CASSDRTPNTEAFF	TGTGCCAGCAGTGACCGGACACCGAACACTGAAGCTTTCTTT
TRBV6-6	TRBJ1-6	TRBD1	NA	CASRPTGNNSPLHF	TGTGCCAGCAGACCGACAGGGAACAATTCACCCCTCCACTTT
TRBV27	TRBJ1-2	NA	NA	CASSLLGAGGYTF	TGTGCCAGCAGTTTGCTTGGGGCGGGTGGCTACACCTTC
TRBV4-1	TRBJ1-1	NA	NA	CASSSGRTEAFF	TGCGCCAGCAGCTCCGGGAGGACTGAAGCTTTCTTT
TRBV30	TRBJ2-7	TRBD1	once	CAWVRDRRPYEQYF	TGTGCCTGGGTCCGGGACAGGAGACCCTACGAGCAGTACTTC
TRBV11-2	TRBJ2-2	NA	once	CASSLDVSNTGELFF	TGTGCCAGCAGCTTAGATGTCTCGAACACCGGGGAGCTGTTTTTT
TRBV5-1	TRBJ2-7	NA	NA	CASSFQPSVGTYEQYF	TGCGCCAGCAGCTTCCAACCCTCTGTCGGGACCTACGAGCAGTACTTC
TRBV27	TRBJ2-1	TRBD2	NA	CASSSPGLSLYEQFF	TGTGCCAGCAGTTCACCGGGACTAAGTTTATATGAGCAGTTCTTC
TRBV11-2	TRBJ2-1	TRBD2	NA	CASSFPETSGAVYNEQFF	TGTGCCAGCAGCTTCCCCGAGACTAGCGGGGCAGTCTACAATGAGCAGTTCTTC
TRBV14	TRBJ2-7	NA	once	CASSQPRSGSYYEQYF	TGTGCCAGCAGCCAACCACGGAGTGGCAGTTACTACGAGCAGTACTTC
TRBV18	TRBJ2-7	TRBD2	NA	CASSRTQPWLAGDYEQYF	TGTGCCAGCTCACGAACACAACCCTGGCTAGCGGGAGACTACGAGCAGTACTTC
TRBV9	TRBJ1-6	NA	NA	CASSPRDTGHSPLHF	TGTGCCAGCAGCCCCCGGGACACGGGCCATTCACCCCTCCACTTT
TRBV4-1	TRBJ2-7	TRBD1	few	CASSQGTGLSYEQYF	TGCGCCAGCAGCCAAGGGACAGGGCTATCCTACGAGCAGTACTTC
TRBV29-1	TRBJ2-3	NA	once	CSADTQYF	TGCAGTGCAGATACGCAGTATTTT
TRBV5-4	TRBJ2-7	NA	NA	CASSSQTADEQYF	TGTGCCAGCAGCTCCCAGACAGCGGACGAGCAGTACTTC
TRBV30	TRBJ1-3	NA	few	CAWSVNSGDTIYF	TGTGCCTGGTCGGTCAACAGCGGGGACACCATATATTTT
TRBV18	TRBJ2-1	TRBD2	NA	CASSPPDKGLAGEWFF	TGTGCCAGCTCACCACCCGACAAGGGACTAGCGGGAGAATGGTTCTTC
TRBV27	TRBJ2-7	NA	NA	CASKPHGHEQYF	TGTGCCAGCAAACCTCACGGCCACGAGCAGTACTTC
TRBV4-2	TRBJ2-2	TRBD2	NA	CASGRRLAGLNTGELFF	TGTGCCAGCGGTCGACGGCTAGCGGGACTGAACACCGGGGAGCTGTTTTTT
TRBV7-8	TRBJ2-7	TRBD2	NA	CASTRAGGQDEQYF	TGTGCCAGCACGAGAGCGGGGGGGCAGGACGAGCAGTACTTC
TRBV19	TRBJ1-4	NA	NA	CASSTREPINEKLFF	TGTGCCAGTAGTACCCGGGAGCCTATTAATGAAAAACTGTTTTTT
TRBV5-1	TRBJ2-7	NA	NA	CASSLVSGRQDEQYF	TGCGCCAGCAGCTTGGTTTCGGGAAGGCAGGACGAGCAGTACTTC
TRBV27	TRBJ2-1	TRBD2	NA	CASSQTSSRSYNEQFF	TGTGCCAGCAGCCAGACTAGCTCCCGCTCCTACAATGAGCAGTTCTTC
TRBV27	TRBJ2-1	NA	NA	CASSPRGGEQFF	TGTGCCAGCAGCCCTCGAGGTGGTGAGCAGTTCTTC
TRBV19	TRBJ2-2	NA	NA	CASHVPSNTGELFF	TGTGCCAGTCATGTACCCTCGAACACCGGGGAGCTGTTTTTT
TRBV7-2	TRBJ2-5	NA	NA	CASSLDARFSGETQYF	TGTGCCAGCAGCTTAGATGCTAGATTCTCCGGGGAGACCCAGTACTTC
TRBV14	TRBJ2-1	TRBD2	NA	CASSGIAGVNYNEQFF	TGTGCCAGCAGCGGCATAGCGGGAGTGAACTACAATGAGCAGTTCTTC
TRBV4-1	TRBJ2-4	TRBD2	NA	CASSQTSGGVYDF	TGCGCCAGCAGCCAGACTAGCGGGGGGGTGTATGACTTC
TRBV7-6	TRBJ1-1	NA	NA	CASSLGTEAFF	TGTGCCAGCAGCTTAGGGACAGAAGCTTTCTTT
TRBV19	TRBJ1-1	NA	NA	CASSRFSEAFF	TGTGCCAGTAGCCGGTTTTCTGAAGCTTTCTTT
TRBV11-3	TRBJ2-1	TRBD1	NA	CASSSDRESYNEQFF	TGTGCCAGCAGCTCTGACAGGGAATCCTACAATGAGCAGTTCTTC
TRBV10-3	TRBJ2-7	TRBD2	few	CAISESGTSHEQYF	TGTGCCATCAGTGAGTCGGGGACTAGCCACGAGCAGTACTTC
TRBV6-6	TRBJ2-1	NA	NA	CASTAERPYNEQFF	TGTGCCAGCACGGCGGAGAGACCCTACAATGAGCAGTTCTTC
TRBV19	TRBJ1-1	NA	NA	CASRIGGTEAFF	TGTGCCAGTAGGATAGGAGGAACTGAAGCTTTCTTT
TRBV9	TRBJ1-4	NA	NA	CASSGQQGLMGTTNEKLFF	TGTGCCAGCAGCGGACAACAGGGTTTAATGGGAACAACTAATGAAAAACTGTTTTTT
TRBV25-1	TRBJ1-1	NA	NA	CASSDPLQGQGTEAFF	TGTGCCAGCAGTGATCCGCTACAGGGTCAGGGCACTGAAGCTTTCTTT
TRBV5-6	TRBJ2-2	TRBD1	NA	CASSLEVRGPNTGELFF	TGTGCCAGCAGCTTGGAAGTCAGGGGGCCGAACACCGGGGAGCTGTTTTTT
TRBV5-1	TRBJ2-3	NA	NA	CASSFRTGTDTQYF	TGCGCCAGCAGCTTCAGGACGGGCACAGATACGCAGTATTTT
TRBV25-1	TRBJ1-2	NA	NA	CASSEGGNGYTF	TGTGCCAGCAGCGAAGGAGGGAATGGCTACACCTTC